These T cell receptor beta chains were read from a single sample in a study of blood T cell repertoires in COVID-19. Some clones are missing from TCRdb's copy, which holds only in-frame ones; the method was immunoSEQ multiplex PCR. The profile shows some 150,000 clones, roughly 81% of them singletons. What was sequenced was peripheral blood. All receptors derive from a man aged 35-49 years with acute or convalescent COVID-19. CDR3s include the opening cysteine and the closing phenylalanine or tryptophan. Fields, in order: J gene, V gene, clone size, D gene, CDR3 protein, CDR3 DNA. D genes are given only for firm matches. Not all rows give a size; the values are once, few, many and, for expanded clones, a class.

J: TRBJ2-7
V: TRBV11-2
size: .
D: .
CDR3: CASSPIGQGWYEQYF
DNA: TGTGCCAGCAGCCCGATCGGGCAGGGATGGTACGAGCAGTACTTC

J: TRBJ1-3
V: TRBV18
size: .
D: TRBD1
CDR3: CASSQGQGGPGNTIYF
DNA: TGTGCCAGCTCGCAAGGACAGGGAGGCCCTGGAAACACCATATATTTT

J: TRBJ1-2
V: TRBV19
size: .
D: TRBD1
CDR3: CASNDRGYGYTF
DNA: TGTGCCAGTAATGACAGGGGGTATGGCTACACCTTC

J: TRBJ2-2
V: TRBV5-1
size: .
D: .
CDR3: CASRRDTAGELFF
DNA: TGCGCCAGCAGACGAGACACGGCCGGGGAGCTGTTTTTT

J: TRBJ1-2
V: TRBV6-5
size: .
D: TRBD1
CDR3: CASSPQGSYGYTF
DNA: TGTGCCAGCAGCCCACAGGGGTCCTATGGCTACACCTTC

J: TRBJ1-1
V: TRBV9
size: .
D: .
CDR3: CASSQGGANTEAFF
DNA: TGTGCCAGCAGCCAAGGGGGGGCGAACACTGAAGCTTTCTTT

J: TRBJ1-2
V: TRBV27
size: .
D: TRBD1
CDR3: CASSKTPGQGGYGYTF
DNA: TGTGCCAGCAGTAAAACCCCGGGACAGGGCGGCTATGGCTACACCTTC

J: TRBJ2-7
V: TRBV9
size: .
D: .
CDR3: CASSVDAVFGLMIAYEQYF
DNA: TGTGCCAGCAGCGTCGACGCCGTTTTTGGGCTGATGATCGCCTACGAGCAGTACTTC

J: TRBJ2-2
V: TRBV19
size: few
D: .
CDR3: CASSIDRGGLNTGELFF
DNA: TGTGCCAGTAGTATAGATCGGGGAGGCTTAAACACCGGGGAGCTGTTTTTT

J: TRBJ1-3
V: TRBV29-1
size: .
D: .
CDR3: CSGQVTGNTIYF
DNA: TGCAGCGGACAGGTAACTGGAAACACCATATATTTT

J: TRBJ2-4
V: TRBV5-1
size: .
D: TRBD1
CDR3: CASSYDRVNIQYF
DNA: TGCGCCAGCAGCTATGACAGGGTAAACATTCAGTACTTC

J: TRBJ2-2
V: TRBV19
size: .
D: .
CDR3: CASREISETGELFF
DNA: TGTGCCAGTAGGGAAATTAGCGAGACCGGGGAGCTGTTTTTT

J: TRBJ1-1
V: TRBV7-6
size: .
D: .
CDR3: CASSFTQGTEAFF
DNA: TGTGCCAGCAGCTTTACCCAGGGCACTGAAGCTTTCTTT